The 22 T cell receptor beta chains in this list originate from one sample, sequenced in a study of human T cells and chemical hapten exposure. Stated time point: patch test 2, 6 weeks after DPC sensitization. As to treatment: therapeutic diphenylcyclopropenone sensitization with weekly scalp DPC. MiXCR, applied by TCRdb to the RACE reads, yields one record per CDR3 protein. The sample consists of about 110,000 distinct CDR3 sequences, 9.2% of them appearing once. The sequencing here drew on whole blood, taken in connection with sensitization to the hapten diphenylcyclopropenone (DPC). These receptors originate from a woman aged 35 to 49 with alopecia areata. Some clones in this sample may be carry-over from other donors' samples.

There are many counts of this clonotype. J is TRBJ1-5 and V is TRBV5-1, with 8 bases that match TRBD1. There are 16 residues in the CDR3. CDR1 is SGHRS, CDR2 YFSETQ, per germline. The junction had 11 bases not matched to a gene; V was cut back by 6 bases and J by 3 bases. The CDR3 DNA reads TGCGCCAGCAAACGGGACGCAGGGGGCCACAATCAGCCCCAGCATTTT. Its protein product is CASKRDAGGHNQPQHF.

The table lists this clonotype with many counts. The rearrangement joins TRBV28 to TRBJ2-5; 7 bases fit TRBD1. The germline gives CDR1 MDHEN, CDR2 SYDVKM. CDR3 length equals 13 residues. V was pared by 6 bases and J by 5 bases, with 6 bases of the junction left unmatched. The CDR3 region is CASSPDRAETQYF. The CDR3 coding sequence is TGTGCCAGCAGCCCTGACAGGGCGGAGACCCAGTACTTC. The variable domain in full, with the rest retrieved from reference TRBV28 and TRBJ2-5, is DVKVTQSSRYLVKRTGEKVFLECVQDMDHENMFWYRQDPGLGLRLIYFSYDVKMKEKGDIPEGYSVSREKKERFSLILESASTNQTSMYLCASSPDRAETQYFGPGTRLLVL.

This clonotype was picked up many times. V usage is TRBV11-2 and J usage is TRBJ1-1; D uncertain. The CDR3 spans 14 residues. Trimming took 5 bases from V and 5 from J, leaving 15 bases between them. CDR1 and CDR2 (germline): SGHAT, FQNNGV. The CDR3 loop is CASSPNGGGTEAFF. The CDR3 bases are TGTGCCAGCAGCCCGAATGGAGGTGGGACTGAAGCTTTCTTT.

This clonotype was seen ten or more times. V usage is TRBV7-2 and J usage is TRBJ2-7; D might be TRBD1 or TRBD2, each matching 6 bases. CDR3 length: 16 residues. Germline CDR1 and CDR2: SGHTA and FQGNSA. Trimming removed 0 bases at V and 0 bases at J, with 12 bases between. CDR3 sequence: CASSLAGGRSSYEQYF. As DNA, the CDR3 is TGTGCCAGCAGCTTAGCGGGGGGCAGGAGCTCCTACGAGCAGTACTTC.

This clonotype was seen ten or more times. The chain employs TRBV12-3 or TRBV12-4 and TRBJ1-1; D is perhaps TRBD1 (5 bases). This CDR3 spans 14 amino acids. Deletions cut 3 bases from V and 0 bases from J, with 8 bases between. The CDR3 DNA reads TGTGCCAGCAGTTTCGACAGAATGAACACTGAAGCTTTCTTT. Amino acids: CASSFDRMNTEAFF.

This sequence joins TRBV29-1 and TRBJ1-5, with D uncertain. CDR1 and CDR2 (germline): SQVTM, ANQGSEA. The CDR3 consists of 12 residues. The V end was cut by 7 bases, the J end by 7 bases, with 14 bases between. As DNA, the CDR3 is TGCAGCGCGGCTAACCCGAGCCAGCCCCAGCATTTT. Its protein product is CSAANPSQPQHF.

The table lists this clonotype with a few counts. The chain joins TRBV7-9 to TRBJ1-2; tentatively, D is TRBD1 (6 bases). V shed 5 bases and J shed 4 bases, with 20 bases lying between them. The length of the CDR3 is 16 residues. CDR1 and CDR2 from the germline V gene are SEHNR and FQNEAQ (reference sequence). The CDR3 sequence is CASSPLRDTISYGYTF. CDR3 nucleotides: TGTGCCAGCAGCCCCCTCCGGGACACCATTTCCTATGGCTACACCTTC. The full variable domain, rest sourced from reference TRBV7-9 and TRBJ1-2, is DTGVSQNPRHKITKRGQNVTFRCDPISEHNRLYWYRQTLGQGPEFLTYFQNEAQLEKSRLLSDRFSAERPKGSFSTLEIQRTEQGDSAMYLCASSPLRDTISYGYTFGSGTRLTVV.

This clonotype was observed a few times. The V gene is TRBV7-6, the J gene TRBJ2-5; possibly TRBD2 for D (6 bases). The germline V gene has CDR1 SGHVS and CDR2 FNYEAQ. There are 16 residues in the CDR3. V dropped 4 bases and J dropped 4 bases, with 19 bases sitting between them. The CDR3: CASSSPALARRETQYF. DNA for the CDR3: TGTGCCAGCAGCTCCCCGGCTCTAGCGAGGAGAGAGACCCAGTACTTC.

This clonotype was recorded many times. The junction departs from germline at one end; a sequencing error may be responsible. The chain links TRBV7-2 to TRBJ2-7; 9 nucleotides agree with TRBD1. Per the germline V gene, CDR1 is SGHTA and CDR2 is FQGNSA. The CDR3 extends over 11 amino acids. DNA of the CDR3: TGTGCCAGCAGCTGGGGACAGGGTAAAACCTTC. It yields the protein CASSWGQGKTF.

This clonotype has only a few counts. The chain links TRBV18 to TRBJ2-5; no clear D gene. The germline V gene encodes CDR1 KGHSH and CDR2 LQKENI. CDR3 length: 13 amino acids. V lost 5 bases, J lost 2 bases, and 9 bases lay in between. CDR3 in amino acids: CASSTDVQETQYF. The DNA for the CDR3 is TGTGCCAGCTCAACTGACGTTCAAGAGACCCAGTACTTC.

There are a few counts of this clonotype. CDR3 sequence (DNA): TGCGCCAGCAGCGCTACTCGACAGGGCTCTAATGAAAAACTGTTTTTT. Translating gives CASSATRQGSNEKLFF. The genes are TRBV5-1 and TRBJ1-4, with 7 nucleotides matching TRBD1. The CDR3 has 16 amino acids. The germline V gene has CDR1 SGHRS and CDR2 YFSETQ. After removal of 4 bases from V and 3 bases from J, the junction contained 9 bases not matched to a gene.

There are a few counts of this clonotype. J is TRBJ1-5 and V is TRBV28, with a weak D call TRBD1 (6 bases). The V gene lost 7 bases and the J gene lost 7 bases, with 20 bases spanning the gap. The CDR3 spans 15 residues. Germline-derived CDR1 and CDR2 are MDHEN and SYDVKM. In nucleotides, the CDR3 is TGTGCCAGCACCACCGGGGGGGGCATGGGCCAGCCCCAGCATTTT. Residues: CASTTGGGMGQPQHF.

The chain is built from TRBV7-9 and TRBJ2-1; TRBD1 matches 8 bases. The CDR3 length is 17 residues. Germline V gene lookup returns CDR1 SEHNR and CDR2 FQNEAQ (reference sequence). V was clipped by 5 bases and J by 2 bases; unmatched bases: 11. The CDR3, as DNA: TGTGCCAGCAGCCCCCGACAGGGGCGTTCGACCTACAATGAGCAGTTCTTC. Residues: CASSPRQGRSTYNEQFF.

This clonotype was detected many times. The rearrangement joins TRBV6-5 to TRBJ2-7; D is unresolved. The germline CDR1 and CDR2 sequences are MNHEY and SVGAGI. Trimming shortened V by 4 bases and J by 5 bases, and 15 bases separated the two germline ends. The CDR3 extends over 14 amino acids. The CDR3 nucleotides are TGTGCCAGCAGTTTTAATTACGGTTCGAACGAGCAGTACTTC. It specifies CASSFNYGSNEQYF.

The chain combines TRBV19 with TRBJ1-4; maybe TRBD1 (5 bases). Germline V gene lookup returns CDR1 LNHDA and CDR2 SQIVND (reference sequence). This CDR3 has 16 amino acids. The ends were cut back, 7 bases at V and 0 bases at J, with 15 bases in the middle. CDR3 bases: TGTGCCAGTACCGCTCCATCGACAGCAACTAATGAAAAACTGTTTTTT. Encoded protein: CASTAPSTATNEKLFF.

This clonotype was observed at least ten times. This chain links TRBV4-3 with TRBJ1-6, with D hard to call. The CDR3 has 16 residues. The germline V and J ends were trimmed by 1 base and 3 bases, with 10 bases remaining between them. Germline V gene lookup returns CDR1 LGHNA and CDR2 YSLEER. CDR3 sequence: CASSQGTSNYNSPLHF. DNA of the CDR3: TGCGCCAGCAGCCAAGGAACATCCAACTATAATTCACCCCTCCACTTT.

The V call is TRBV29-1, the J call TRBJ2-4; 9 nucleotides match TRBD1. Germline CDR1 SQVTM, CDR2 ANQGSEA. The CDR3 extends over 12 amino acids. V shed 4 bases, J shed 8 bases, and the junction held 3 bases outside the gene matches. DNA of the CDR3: TGCAGCGTTGCACAGGGGGCGGACATTCAGTACTTC. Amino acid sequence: CSVAQGADIQYF.

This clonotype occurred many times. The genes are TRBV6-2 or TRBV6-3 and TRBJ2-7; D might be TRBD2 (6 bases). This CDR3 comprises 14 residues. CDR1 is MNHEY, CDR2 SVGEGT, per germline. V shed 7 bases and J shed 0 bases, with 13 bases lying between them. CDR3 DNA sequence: TGTGCCAGCAAAGATGGGACTTCCTCCTACGAGCAGTACTTC. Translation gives CASKDGTSSYEQYF.

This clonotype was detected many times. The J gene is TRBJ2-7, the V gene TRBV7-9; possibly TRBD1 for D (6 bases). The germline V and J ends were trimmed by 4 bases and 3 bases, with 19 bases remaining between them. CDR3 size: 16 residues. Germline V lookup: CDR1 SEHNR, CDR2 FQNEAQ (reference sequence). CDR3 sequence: CASSSHLIGTIYEQYF. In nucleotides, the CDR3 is TGTGCCAGCAGCTCTCACTTAATAGGGACAATCTACGAGCAGTACTTC.

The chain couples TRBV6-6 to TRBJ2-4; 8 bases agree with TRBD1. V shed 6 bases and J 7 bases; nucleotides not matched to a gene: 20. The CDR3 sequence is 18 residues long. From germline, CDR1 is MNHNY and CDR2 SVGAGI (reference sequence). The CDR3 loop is CASSRLKRTGSRGNIQYF. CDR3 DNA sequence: TGTGCCAGCAGCCGACTTAAGAGGACAGGGTCCCGTGGGAACATTCAGTACTTC.

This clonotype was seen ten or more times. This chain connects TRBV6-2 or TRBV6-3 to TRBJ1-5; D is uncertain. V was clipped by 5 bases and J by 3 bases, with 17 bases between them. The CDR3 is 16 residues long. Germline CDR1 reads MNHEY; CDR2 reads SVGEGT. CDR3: CASSPFLDAYNQPQHF. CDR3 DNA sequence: TGTGCCAGCAGTCCTTTTCTTGACGCCTACAATCAGCCCCAGCATTTT.

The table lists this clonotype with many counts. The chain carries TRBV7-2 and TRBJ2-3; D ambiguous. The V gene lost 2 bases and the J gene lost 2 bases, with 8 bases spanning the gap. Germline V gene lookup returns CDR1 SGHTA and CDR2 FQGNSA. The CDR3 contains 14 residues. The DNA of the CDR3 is TGTGCCAGCAGCTTAATGGGAAACACAGATACGCAGTATTTT. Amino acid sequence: CASSLMGNTDTQYF.